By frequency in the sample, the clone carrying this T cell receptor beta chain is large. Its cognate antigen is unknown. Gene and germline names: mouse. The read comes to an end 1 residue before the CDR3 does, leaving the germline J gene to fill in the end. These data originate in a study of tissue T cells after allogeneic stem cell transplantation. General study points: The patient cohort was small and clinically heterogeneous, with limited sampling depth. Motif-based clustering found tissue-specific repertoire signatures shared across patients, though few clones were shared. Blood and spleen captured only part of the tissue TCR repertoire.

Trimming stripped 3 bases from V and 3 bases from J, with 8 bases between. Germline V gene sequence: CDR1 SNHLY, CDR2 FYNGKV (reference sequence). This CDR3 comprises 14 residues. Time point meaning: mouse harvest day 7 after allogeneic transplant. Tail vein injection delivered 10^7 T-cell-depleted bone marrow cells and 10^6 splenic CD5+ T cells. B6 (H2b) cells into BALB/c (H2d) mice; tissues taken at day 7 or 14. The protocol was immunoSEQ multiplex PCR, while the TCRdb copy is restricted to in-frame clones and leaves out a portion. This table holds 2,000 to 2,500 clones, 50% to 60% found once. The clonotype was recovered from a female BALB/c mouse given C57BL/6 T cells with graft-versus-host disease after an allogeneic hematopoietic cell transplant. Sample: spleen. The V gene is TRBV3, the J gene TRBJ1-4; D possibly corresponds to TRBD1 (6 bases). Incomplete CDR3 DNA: TGTGCCAGCAGCTTGGGGGGGCCCAACGAAAGATTATTT. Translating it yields CASSLGGPNERLF. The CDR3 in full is CASSLGGPNERLFF.